This TCR beta chain is from a study of response to subunit inactivated influenza vaccine. The CDR3 consists of 14 residues. V lost 3 bases and J lost 3, with 8 bases in between. The V gene's germline CDR1 is MNHEY and CDR2 SMNVEV (reference sequence). This clonotype was counted ten times or more. TCRdb reanalysed the RT-PCR reads using MiXCR and keeps one entry per CDR3 protein. Among about 570,000 distinct CDR3 sequences listed, roughly 12% were seen once. The same sample was also studied in work on T cells expressing NK-cell markers. That source adds: UMIs accompanied the 5'RACE template switching by which TCR beta cDNA was made. Out of eight donors sequenced, seven tested HCMV-seropositive and the remaining one seronegative.

The rearrangement uses TRBV27 and TRBJ2-2, with TRBD2 as a possible D gene (6 bases). Material: PBMCs from blood, obtained on the day of vaccination. The TCR sequence derives from a man aged 45-65 years who received an inactivated influenza vaccine. The CDR3, as DNA: TGTGCCAGCAGTTTTGGGGGGTACACCGGGGAGCTGTTTTTT. Its translation: CASSFGGYTGELFF.